This T cell receptor beta chain was sequenced for a study of glioma-infiltrating T cells. The CDR3 spans 15 residues. V lost 2 bases and J 1 base, leaving 9 bases between the germline ends. Germline V gene data show CDR1 as MDHEN and CDR2 as SYDVKM. This clonotype was observed at least ten times. Amplification of TCR alpha and beta CDR3 regions from RNA used iRepertoire nested multiplex PCR. Using its own MiXCR run on the multiplex PCR reads, TCRdb lists one record per CDR3 protein. The sample has fewer than 500,000 distinct CDR3 sequences, around 45% seen once; the top ten hold 9.5% to 15%. The V and J genes are TRBV28 and TRBJ2-1; D is ambiguous. The sequenced material came from glioma tissue, nonneoplastic brain tissue, or PBMCs (not recorded which). The sequence derives from a human donor with low-grade glioma or glioblastoma, undergoing nonglioma brain surgery, or in good health (not recorded which). The chain's CDR3 is CASSLRAGSYNEQFF. CDR3 coding DNA: TGTGCCAGCAGTTTACGGGCAGGTTCCTACAATGAGCAGTTCTTC.